The source of this T cell receptor beta chain is a study of immune evolution from preneoplasia to lung adenocarcinoma. Study observations and caveats: Normal lung had the highest top T cell clone frequencies.

Each case's diagnosis was confirmed by two pathologists on H&E. Produced via immunoSEQ multiplex PCR; TCRdb's table is partial and in-frame only. The sample lists around 6,100 clones, about four fifths occurring once. A word on this clone: Its antigen is still unknown.

CDR3 length: 15 residues. CDR1 MNHNY and CDR2 SVGAGI come from the germline V gene (reference sequence). Between the trimmed V and J ends, which lost 6 bases and 2 bases, there was a span of 16 bases. Sequenced material: FFPE adjacent normal lung tissue. This chain connects TRBV6-6 to TRBJ1-1, with D perhaps matching TRBD1 (5 bases). This clonotype was obtained from a donor of 70 years or more with lung adenocarcinoma. CDR3 in amino acids: CASSITTGDNTEAFF. DNA for the CDR3: TGTGCCAGCAGCATTACAACAGGCGATAACACTGAAGCTTTCTTT.